This entry lists 8 T cell receptor beta chains sequenced from one sample in a study of blood T cells in healthy people across ages. A second PCR of about 7 to 12 cycles used a sample-barcoded 5' primer and a J-beta primer mix. TCRdb ran MiXCR on the 5' RACE reads and lists one entry per CDR3 protein. The data show approximately 900,000 distinct CDR3 sequences, roughly 52% seen once. The specimen sequenced was blood. The receptors come from a man in his thirties or forties in good health.

V usage is TRBV4-1 and J usage is TRBJ2-5; D is uncertain. The J call could be wrong; TRBJ2-7 is a better fit for the DNA end. CDR3 length: 14 amino acids. Germline assignment: CDR1 MGHRA and CDR2 YSYEKL. In DNA form, the CDR3 reads TGCGCCAGCAGCGAGAGCAGGTACTCCTACGAGCAGTACTTC. Its translation: CASSESRYSYEQYF.

This clonotype was recorded a few times. The chain couples TRBV5-6 to TRBJ1-4, with D uncertain. The CDR3 sequence is 15 residues long. V shed 0 bases and J shed 3 bases, with 9 bases lying between them. Germline CDR1 reads SGHDT; CDR2 reads YYEEEE. CDR3 amino acids: CASSLVRHPNEKLFF. The CDR3 nucleotides read TGTGCCAGCAGCTTGGTGAGACACCCTAATGAAAAACTGTTTTTT.

The V and J genes are TRBV10-3 and TRBJ2-5, with D maybe TRBD2 (6 bases). V was cut by 6 bases and J by 4 bases, with 12 bases left in between. The CDR3 runs to 13 residues. Germline V gene sequence: CDR1 ENHRY, CDR2 SYGVKD. CDR3: CAISGVGLETQYF. CDR3 DNA: TGTGCCATCAGCGGGGTGGGACTAGAGACCCAGTACTTC.

This clonotype was seen a few times. The CDR3 coding sequence is TGTGCCAGCAGGCGTGCCGGGACAGGGGCAACTAACTATGGCTACACCTTC. It yields the protein CASRRAGTGATNYGYTF. This chain uses TRBV3-1 with TRBJ1-2, with TRBD1 matching 10 bases. The CDR3 is 17 amino acids. CDR1 and CDR2 from the germline V gene are LGHDT and YNNKEL (reference sequence). V shed 6 bases and J 0 bases; nucleotides not matched to a gene: 10.

This clonotype appeared a few times. This chain uses TRBV7-9 with TRBJ2-3; TRBD2 agrees at 10 bases. CDR3 length equals 15 residues. Looked up from germline, CDR1 is SEHNR and CDR2 is FQNEAQ (reference sequence). The V and J ends lost 5 bases and 4 bases, in that order; junction bases with no gene match: 6. The CDR3 reads CASSTSGGVADTQYF. CDR3 coding DNA: TGTGCCAGCAGCACAAGCGGGGGGGTGGCAGATACGCAGTATTTT.

A few counts support this clonotype. The chain carries TRBV27 and TRBJ2-7; tentatively, D is TRBD1 (5 bases). Germline values: CDR1 MNHEY, CDR2 SMNVEV (reference sequence). Between the trimmed V and J ends, which lost 1 base and 3 bases, there was a span of 10 bases. CDR3 length: 14 amino acids. CDR3 loop: CASSLYPGIYEQYF. CDR3 coding DNA: TGTGCCAGCAGTTTATACCCAGGGATCTACGAGCAGTACTTC.

The sample holds a few counts of this clonotype. This chain uses TRBV7-8 with TRBJ2-7, with TRBD1 as a possible D gene (5 bases). The CDR3 spans 13 residues. Deletions cut 4 bases from V and 2 bases from J, with 9 bases between. Germline CDR1 SGHVS, CDR2 FQNEAQ. Written as DNA, the CDR3 is TGTGCCAGCAGCTGGGGCCCCACCTACGAGCAGTACTTC. Residues: CASSWGPTYEQYF.

Details on this clonotype: A read error is possible here, since a much larger clone lies one base away. This chain joins TRBV29-1 and TRBJ2-7; no definite D call. The CDR3 totals 13 residues. Germline V CDR1 and CDR2: SQVTM, ANQGSEA. The chain's CDR3 is CSVTPRASYGQYF. In DNA, the CDR3 is TGCAGCGTGACGCCAAGGGCCTCCTACGGGCAGTACTTC.